This passage covers 20 T cell receptor beta chains from one sample sequenced in a study of Ad26.COV2.S vaccination and SARS-CoV-2 variants. Sequencing was performed with immunoSEQ multiplex PCR; in TCRdb, only in-frame clones are kept and a portion is missing. The profile covers some 400,000 clones, with approximately 89% appearing a single time and around 1.9% taken by the ten largest. Treatment indicated: 15 to 20 received Ad26.COV2.S at low or high dose, single or two shots; about five received placebo; per-sample allocation not given. Sample collection was performed on day 63 after the first vaccine or placebo injection. This specimen was peripheral blood, taken in a trial of Ad26.COV2.S vaccine versus placebo. Receptor source: a person between 18 and 65 years old who received the Ad26.COV2.S COVID-19 vaccine or a placebo.

The gene calls are TRBV5-1 and TRBJ2-3; 7 positions agree with TRBD1. The CDR3 contains 14 residues. V was clipped by 7 bases and J by 4 bases; unmatched bases: 9. Per the germline V gene, CDR1 is SGHRS and CDR2 is YFSETQ. Written as DNA, the CDR3 is TGCGCCAGCGGAGGAACTACAGGGGCAGATACGCAGTATTTT. Protein product: CASGGTTGADTQYF.

This clone was observed once. Other DNA sequences in the sample encode the same CDR3. The V call is TRBV28, the J call TRBJ1-2; unclear D gene. Germline V lookup: CDR1 MDHEN, CDR2 SYDVKM. The CDR3 is made up of 12 amino acids. V was cut by 2 bases and J by 5 bases, with 6 bases left in between. The CDR3 DNA reads as TGTGCCAGCAGTTTAAGCTCTTATGGCTACACCTTC. Amino acids: CASSLSSYGYTF.

The chain uses TRBV4-1 and TRBJ1-2; D gene ambiguous. Germline CDR1 MGHRA, CDR2 YSYEKL. The CDR3 length is 15 residues. With 0 bases removed from V and 5 bases from J, the gap between germline ends came to 13 bases. Written as DNA, the CDR3 is TGCGCCAGCAGCCAAGAAGGCAGCCCTACTTATGGCTACACCTTC. Encoded protein: CASSQEGSPTYGYTF.

This clone was detected only once. The rearrangement uses TRBV5-1 and TRBJ2-2; 11 bases map to TRBD1. This CDR3 is built from 16 residues. Germline CDR1 reads SGHRS; CDR2 reads YFSETQ. Unmatched junction bases numbered 3, after V lost 4 bases and J lost 1 base. CDR3 sequence (DNA): TGCGCCAGCAGCCCGGGACAGGGGGTGAACACCGGGGAGCTGTTTTTT. Amino acids: CASSPGQGVNTGELFF.

The CDR3 nucleotides are TGTGCCAGTTCTCCCGACAGGGGGCTCTACGAGCAGTACTTC. It yields the protein CASSPDRGLYEQYF. V usage is TRBV27 and J usage is TRBJ2-7; 10 bases line up with TRBD1. CDR1 is MNHEY and CDR2 is SMNVEV in the germline V gene (reference sequence). V lost 9 bases, J lost 3 bases, and 8 bases stayed unmatched. This CDR3 is built from 14 residues.

This chain links TRBV13 with TRBJ2-3; 14 bases line up with TRBD2. Trimming took 5 bases from V and 6 from J; bases not matched to a gene: 4. Germline V lookup: CDR1 PRHDT, CDR2 FYEKMQ (reference sequence). CDR3 size: 15 residues. CDR3 coding DNA: TGTGCCAGCAGCCCGGGACTAGCGGGAGCCGATACGCAGTATTTT. Its protein is CASSPGLAGADTQYF.

The chain recombines TRBV19 with TRBJ1-5; a possible D gene is TRBD1 (5 bases). The CDR3 totals 15 residues. V was shortened by 2 bases and J by 4 bases, with 12 bases between the two germline ends. Germline V gives CDR1 LNHDA, CDR2 SQIVND (reference sequence). The CDR3 region has the DNA TGTGCCAGTAGTATACTTTGGCAGGGTAATCAGCCCCAGCATTTT. Amino acid sequence: CASSILWQGNQPQHF.

The V and J genes are TRBV7-9 and TRBJ2-7; 8 bases match TRBD1. The CDR3 sequence is 16 residues long. J was trimmed by 1 base and V by 4 bases; bases with no gene match: 9. Germline loops: CDR1 SEHNR, CDR2 FQNEAQ (reference sequence). CDR3 in amino acids: CASSSDRVRGSYEQYF. The DNA of the CDR3 is TGTGCCAGCAGCTCGGACAGGGTTCGTGGATCCTACGAGCAGTACTTC.

The V call is TRBV6-1, the J call TRBJ2-3; maybe TRBD2 (7 bases). The V end lost 2 bases, the J end lost 3 bases, and 15 bases lay between the germline ends. The CDR3 totals 16 residues. Germline V CDR1 and CDR2: MNHNS, SASEGT. CDR3 sequence: CASSEQRGGGTDTQYF. The CDR3 region has the DNA TGTGCCAGCAGTGAACAAAGGGGGGGCGGAACAGATACGCAGTATTTT.

This clone showed up just once. DNA of the CDR3: TGTGCCAGCAGCCAAGGACAGCTTACCGGGGAGCTGTTTTTT. Amino acid sequence: CASSQGQLTGELFF. The gene calls are TRBV2 and TRBJ2-2; D perhaps matches TRBD1 (6 bases). This CDR3 has 14 residues. CDR1 and CDR2 from the germline V gene are SNHLY and FYNNEI. V lost 6 bases to trimming and J lost 5 bases, with 13 bases between them.

This sequence joins TRBV3-1 (or the pseudogene TRBV3-2) and TRBJ2-1; D is unresolved. Trimming removed 5 bases at V and 3 bases at J, with 14 bases between. The CDR3 sequence is 15 residues long. Germline V gene sequence: CDR1 LGHDT, CDR2 YNNKEL (reference sequence). CDR3 loop: CASSLRSGNYNEQFF. The DNA for the CDR3 is TGTGCCAGCAGCTTACGGTCGGGCAACTACAATGAGCAGTTCTTC.

The V and J genes are TRBV21-1 and TRBJ2-2; TRBD2, as called in the table, went unchecked against the DNA. TRBV21-1 is noted as a pseudogene. This CDR3 comprises 17 residues. CDR3 region: CASSTTSGRGGAGELFF. As DNA, the CDR3 is TGTGCCAGCAGCACCACTAGCGGGAGAGGTGGGGCCGGGGAGCTGTTTTTT.

V and J are TRBV19 and TRBJ2-7; 8 positions match TRBD2. V trimming: 5 bases; J trimming: 0 bases; junction bases outside the gene matches: 9. CDR1 is LNHDA and CDR2 is SQIVND in the germline V gene (reference sequence). CDR3 size: 16 residues. This CDR3 is CASSLGLAQSSYEQYF. The CDR3 nucleotides read TGTGCCAGTAGTCTAGGACTAGCTCAGAGCTCCTACGAGCAGTACTTC.

The chain employs TRBV19 and TRBJ1-4; 8 nucleotides agree with TRBD1. This CDR3 is built from 18 residues. V lost 1 base, J lost 0 bases, and 7 bases stayed unmatched. Germline lookup yields CDR1 LNHDA and CDR2 SQIVND (reference sequence). The CDR3 region has the DNA TGTGCCAGTAGTATAGTTGGGACAGGTTTTGCAACTAATGAAAAACTGTTTTTT. This encodes CASSIVGTGFATNEKLFF. The whole variable domain, remainder taken from reference TRBV19 and TRBJ1-4, is DGGITQSPKYLFRKEGQNVTLSCEQNLNHDAMYWYRQDPGQGLRLIYYSQIVNDFQKGDIAEGYSVSREKKESFPLTVTSAQKNPTAFYLCASSIVGTGFATNEKLFFGSGTQLSVL.

This chain joins TRBV5-3 and TRBJ2-3; D not resolved. Being an ORF, TRBV5-3 has a function that is uncertain. The CDR3 is made up of 15 amino acids. V lost 3 bases and J 1 base, leaving 12 bases between the germline ends. As DNA, the CDR3 is TGTGCCAGAAGCTGTAGCTGGAGAGGCACAGATACGCAGTATTTT. Translating it yields CARSCSWRGTDTQYF.

This clone was picked up one time. The chain carries TRBV5-4 and TRBJ1-2; no clear D. Trimming took off 0 bases at V and 4 bases at J, with 4 bases between the two ends. This CDR3 contains 12 residues. CDR1 and CDR2 from the germline V gene are SGHNT and YYREEE (reference sequence). The chain's CDR3 is CASSLDTYGYTF. DNA for the CDR3: TGTGCCAGCAGCTTGGACACCTATGGCTACACCTTC.

This chain links TRBV30 with TRBJ2-6; 8 positions match TRBD2. Germline V gene data show CDR1 as GTSNPN and CDR2 as SVGIG (reference sequence). V lost 2 bases to trimming and J lost 1 base; unmatched junction nucleotides: 4. The CDR3 runs 16 residues. CDR3 nucleotide sequence: TGTGCCTGGAGTAATAGCGGGGCTTCTGGGGCCAACGTCCTGACTTTC. Its translation is CAWSNSGASGANVLTF.

The CDR3 sequence is CASTRGQAPYGYTF. CDR3 nucleotide sequence: TGTGCCAGCACCCGGGGACAGGCCCCCTATGGCTACACCTTC. This sequence joins TRBV28 and TRBJ1-2; 8 bases align to TRBD1. The length of the CDR3 is 14 residues. The ends lost 7 bases at V and 4 bases at J; junction bases unmatched: 8. CDR1 and CDR2 from the germline V gene are MDHEN and SYDVKM.

This chain uses TRBV5-1 with TRBJ2-1; 7 positions agree with TRBD2. Trimming at V came to 2 bases and at J to 2 bases, leaving 4 bases not matched to a gene. The CDR3 loop spans 15 amino acids. Germline CDR1 SGHRS, CDR2 YFSETQ. CDR3 region: CASSLKREAYNEQFF. CDR3 bases: TGCGCCAGCAGCTTAAAGCGGGAAGCCTACAATGAGCAGTTCTTC.

This chain links TRBV2 with TRBJ2-7; D unclear. Germline assignment: CDR1 SNHLY and CDR2 FYNNEI. V was trimmed by 3 bases and J by 7 bases, leaving 10 bases between them. The CDR3 runs 12 residues. The CDR3 region has the DNA TGTGCCAGCAGTGACGTACGAGTAGAGCAGTACTTC. Translation gives CASSDVRVEQYF.